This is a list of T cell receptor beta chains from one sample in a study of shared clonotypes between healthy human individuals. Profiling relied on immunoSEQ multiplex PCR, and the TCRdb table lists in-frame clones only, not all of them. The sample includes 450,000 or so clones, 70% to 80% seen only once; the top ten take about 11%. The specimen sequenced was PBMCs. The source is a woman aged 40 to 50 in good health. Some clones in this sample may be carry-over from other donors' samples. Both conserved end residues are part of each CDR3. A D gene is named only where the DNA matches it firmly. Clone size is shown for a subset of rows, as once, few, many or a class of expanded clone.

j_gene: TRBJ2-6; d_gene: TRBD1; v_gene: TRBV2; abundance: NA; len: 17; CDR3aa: CASSEKGAVSGANVLTF; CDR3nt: TGTGCCAGCAGTGAAAAGGGGGCCGTCTCTGGGGCCAACGTCCTGACTTTC
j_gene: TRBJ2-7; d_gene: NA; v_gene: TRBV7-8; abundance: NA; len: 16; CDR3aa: CASTLSMGAGAYEQYF; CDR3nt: TGTGCCAGCACCCTTTCAATGGGGGCCGGAGCCTACGAGCAGTACTTC
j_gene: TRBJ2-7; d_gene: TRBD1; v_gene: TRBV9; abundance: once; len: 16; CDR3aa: CASSVGSGGYPYEQYF; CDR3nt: TGTGCCAGCAGCGTAGGTTCAGGGGGATATCCTTACGAGCAGTACTTC
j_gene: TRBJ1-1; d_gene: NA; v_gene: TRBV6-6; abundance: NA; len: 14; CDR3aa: CASRITGMNTEAFF; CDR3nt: TGTGCCAGCAGAATAACAGGGATGAACACTGAAGCTTTCTTT
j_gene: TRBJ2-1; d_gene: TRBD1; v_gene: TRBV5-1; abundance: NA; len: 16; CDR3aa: CASTRDGTGGYNEQFF; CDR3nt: TGCGCCAGCACCCGGGACGGGACAGGGGGCTACAATGAGCAGTTCTTC
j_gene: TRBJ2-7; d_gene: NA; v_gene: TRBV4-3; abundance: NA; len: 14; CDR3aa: CASSQGLGTYEQYF; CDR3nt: TGCGCCAGCAGCCAAGGACTAGGGACCTACGAGCAGTACTTC
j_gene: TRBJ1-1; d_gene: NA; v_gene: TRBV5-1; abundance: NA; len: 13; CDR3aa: CASGPKGDTEAFF; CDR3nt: TGCGCCAGCGGACCAAAGGGGGACACTGAAGCTTTCTTT
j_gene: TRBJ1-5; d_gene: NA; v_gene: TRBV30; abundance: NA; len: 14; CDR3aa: CAWSVLPGNQPQHF; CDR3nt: TGTGCCTGGAGTGTACTCCCGGGCAATCAGCCCCAGCATTTT
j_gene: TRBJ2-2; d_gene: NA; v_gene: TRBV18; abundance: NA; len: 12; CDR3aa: CASSPLAGELFF; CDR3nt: TGTGCCAGCTCACCACTCGCCGGGGAGCTGTTTTTT
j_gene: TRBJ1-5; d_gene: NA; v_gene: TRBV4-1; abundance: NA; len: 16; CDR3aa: CASSQVPQASREPQHF; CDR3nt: TGCGCCAGCAGCCAAGTCCCTCAGGCGTCGCGCGAGCCCCAGCATTTT
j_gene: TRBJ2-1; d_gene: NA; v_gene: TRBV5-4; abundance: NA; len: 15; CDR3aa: CASSLGESGRVEQFF; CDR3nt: TGTGCCAGCAGCTTGGGGGAGTCCGGAAGGGTTGAGCAGTTCTTC
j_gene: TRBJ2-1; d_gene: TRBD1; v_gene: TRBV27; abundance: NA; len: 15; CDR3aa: CASSVPDRGRGEQFF; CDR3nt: TGTGCCAGCAGTGTCCCGGACAGGGGGCGCGGTGAGCAGTTCTTC
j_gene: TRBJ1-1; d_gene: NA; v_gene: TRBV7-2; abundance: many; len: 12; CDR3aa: CASSFGEGEAFF; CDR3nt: TGTGCCAGCAGCTTTGGGGAGGGTGAAGCTTTCTTT
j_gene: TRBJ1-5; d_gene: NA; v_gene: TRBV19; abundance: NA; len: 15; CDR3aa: CASSISWAGNQPQHF; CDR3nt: TGTGCCAGTAGTATCTCTTGGGCGGGCAATCAGCCCCAGCATTTT
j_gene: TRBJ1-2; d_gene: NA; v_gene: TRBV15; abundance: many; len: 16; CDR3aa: CATSRDSFSREHGYTF; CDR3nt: TGTGCCACCAGCAGAGATTCTTTTTCCAGGGAGCATGGCTACACCTTC
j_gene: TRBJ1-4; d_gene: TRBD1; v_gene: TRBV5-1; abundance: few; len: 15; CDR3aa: CASSAGTGINEKLFF; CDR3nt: TGCGCCAGCAGCGCCGGGACAGGGATTAATGAAAAACTGTTTTTT
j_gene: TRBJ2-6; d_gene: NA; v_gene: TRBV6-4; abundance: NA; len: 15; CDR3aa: CASTADVSGANVLTF; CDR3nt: TGTGCCAGCACTGCAGACGTCTCTGGGGCCAACGTCCTGACTTTC
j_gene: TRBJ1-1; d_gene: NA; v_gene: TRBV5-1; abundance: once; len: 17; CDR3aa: CASSPRTLRSTNTEAFF; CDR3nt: TGCGCCAGCAGCCCAAGGACACTCCGATCCACGAACACTGAAGCTTTCTTT
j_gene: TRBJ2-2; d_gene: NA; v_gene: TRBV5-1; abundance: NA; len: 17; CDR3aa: CASSLDPGTQNTGELFF; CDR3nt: TGCGCCAGCAGCTTGGACCCCGGGACTCAGAACACCGGGGAGCTGTTTTTT
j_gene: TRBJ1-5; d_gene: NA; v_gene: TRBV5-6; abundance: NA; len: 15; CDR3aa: CASSLTPNSNQPQHF; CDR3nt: TGTGCCAGCAGCTTGACCCCCAATAGCAATCAGCCCCAGCATTTT
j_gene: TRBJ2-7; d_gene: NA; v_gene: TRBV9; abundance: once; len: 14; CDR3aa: CASAPRDGSYEQYF; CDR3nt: TGTGCCAGCGCCCCCAGGGACGGCTCCTACGAGCAGTACTTC
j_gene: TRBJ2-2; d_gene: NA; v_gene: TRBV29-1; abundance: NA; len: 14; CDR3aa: CSAPGTGNTGELFF; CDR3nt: TGCAGCGCTCCCGGGACGGGGAACACCGGGGAGCTGTTTTTT
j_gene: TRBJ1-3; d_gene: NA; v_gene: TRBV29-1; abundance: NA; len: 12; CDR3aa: CSVEASRNTIYF; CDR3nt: TGCAGCGTTGAAGCTTCGCGAAACACCATATATTTT
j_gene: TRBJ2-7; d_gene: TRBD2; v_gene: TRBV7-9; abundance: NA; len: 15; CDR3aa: CASSSQGGGRGEQYF; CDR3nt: TGTGCCAGCAGTTCGCAGGGAGGCGGGAGGGGCGAGCAGTACTTC
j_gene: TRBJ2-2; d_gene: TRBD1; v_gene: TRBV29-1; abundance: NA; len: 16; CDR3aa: CSVEDVGTGRTGELFF; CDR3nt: TGCAGCGTTGAAGATGTAGGGACAGGGAGGACCGGGGAGCTGTTTTTT
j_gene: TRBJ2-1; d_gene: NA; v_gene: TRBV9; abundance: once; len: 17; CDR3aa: CASSVGGPWGTNNEQFF; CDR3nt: TGTGCCAGCAGCGTAGGAGGGCCTTGGGGGACAAACAATGAGCAGTTCTTC
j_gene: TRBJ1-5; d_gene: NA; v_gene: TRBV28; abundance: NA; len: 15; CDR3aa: CASSFTGFPNQPQHF; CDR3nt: TGTGCCAGCAGTTTCACAGGGTTCCCCAATCAGCCCCAGCATTTT
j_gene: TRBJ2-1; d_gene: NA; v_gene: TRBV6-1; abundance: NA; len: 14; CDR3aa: CASNGPSSYNEQFF; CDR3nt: TGTGCCAGCAATGGTCCTTCCTCCTACAATGAGCAGTTCTTC
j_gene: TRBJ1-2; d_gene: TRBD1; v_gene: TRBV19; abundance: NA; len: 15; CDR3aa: CASSPRDRGLSGYTF; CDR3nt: TGTGCCAGTAGTCCCCGGGACAGGGGGCTAAGTGGCTACACCTTC
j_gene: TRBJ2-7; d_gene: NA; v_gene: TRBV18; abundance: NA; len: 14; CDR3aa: CASSPPTGTYEQYF; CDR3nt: TGTGCCAGCTCACCACCAACAGGGACCTACGAGCAGTACTTC
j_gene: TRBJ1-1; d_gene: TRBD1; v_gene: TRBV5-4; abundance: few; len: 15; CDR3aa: CASSSGDRGYTEAFF; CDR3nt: TGTGCCAGCAGCAGCGGGGACAGAGGGTACACTGAAGCTTTCTTT
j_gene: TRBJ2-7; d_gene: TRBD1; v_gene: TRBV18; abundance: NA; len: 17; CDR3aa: CASSPLDRGPWDYEQYF; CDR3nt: TGTGCCAGCTCACCTCTTGACAGGGGGCCTTGGGACTACGAGCAGTACTTC
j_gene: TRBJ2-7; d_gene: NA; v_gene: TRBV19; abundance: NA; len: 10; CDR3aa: CAIDPYEQYF; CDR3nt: TGTGCGATAGACCCCTACGAGCAGTACTTC
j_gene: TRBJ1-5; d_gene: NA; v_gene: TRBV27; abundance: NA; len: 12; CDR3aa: CASSSQWGPQHF; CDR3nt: TGTGCCAGCAGCTCTCAGTGGGGGCCCCAGCATTTT
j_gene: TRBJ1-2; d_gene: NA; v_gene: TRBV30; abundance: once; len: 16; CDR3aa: CAWSSGAPQLGYGYTF; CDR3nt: TGTGCCTGGAGTAGCGGGGCCCCCCAGCTAGGTTACGGCTACACCTTC
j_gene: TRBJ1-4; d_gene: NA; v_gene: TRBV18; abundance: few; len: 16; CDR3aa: CASSPQTGVFGEKLFF; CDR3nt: TGTGCCAGCTCACCACAGACGGGGGTTTTCGGTGAAAAACTGTTTTTT
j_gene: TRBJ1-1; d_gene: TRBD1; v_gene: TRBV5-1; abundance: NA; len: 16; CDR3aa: CASSLGTGGSNTEAFF; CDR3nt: TGCGCCAGCAGCTTAGGGACAGGGGGCAGCAACACTGAAGCTTTCTTT
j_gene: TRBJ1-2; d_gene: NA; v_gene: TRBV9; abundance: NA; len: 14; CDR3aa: CASSADTTFYGYTF; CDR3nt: TGTGCCAGCAGCGCGGACACGACATTCTATGGCTACACCTTC
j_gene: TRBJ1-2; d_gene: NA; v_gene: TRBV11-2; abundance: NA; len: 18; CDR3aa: CASSLDPPRQAPLYGYTF; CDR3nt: TGTGCCAGCAGCTTAGATCCCCCACGACAGGCCCCCCTCTATGGCTACACCTTC
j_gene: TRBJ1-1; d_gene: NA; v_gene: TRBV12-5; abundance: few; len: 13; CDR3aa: CASGLESGTEAFF; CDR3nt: TGTGCTAGTGGTCTCGAATCGGGCACTGAAGCTTTCTTT
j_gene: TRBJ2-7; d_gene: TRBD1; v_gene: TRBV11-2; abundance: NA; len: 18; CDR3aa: CASSSNPARDRVSHEQYF; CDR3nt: TGTGCCAGCAGCTCAAACCCCGCCCGGGACAGGGTTTCCCACGAGCAGTACTTC
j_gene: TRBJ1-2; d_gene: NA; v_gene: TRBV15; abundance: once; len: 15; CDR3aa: CATSRDGQFNYGYTF; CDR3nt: TGTGCCACCAGCAGAGATGGACAGTTTAACTATGGCTACACCTTC
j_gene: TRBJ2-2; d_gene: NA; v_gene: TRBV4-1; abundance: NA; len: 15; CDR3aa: CASSQSGKNTGELFF; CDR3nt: TGCGCCAGCAGCCAGTCCGGGAAGAACACCGGGGAGCTGTTTTTT
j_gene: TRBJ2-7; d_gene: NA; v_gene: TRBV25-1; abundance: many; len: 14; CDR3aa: CASSEGLQAYEQYF; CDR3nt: TGTGCCAGCAGTGAAGGGTTACAGGCCTACGAGCAGTACTTC
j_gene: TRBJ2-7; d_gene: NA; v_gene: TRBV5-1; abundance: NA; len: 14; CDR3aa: CASKRGTNSPEQYF; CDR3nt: TGCGCCAGCAAAAGGGGGACAAATTCCCCCGAGCAGTACTTC
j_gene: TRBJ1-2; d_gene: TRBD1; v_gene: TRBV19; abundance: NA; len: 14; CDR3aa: CASSIPGQIYGYTF; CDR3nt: TGTGCCAGTAGTATACCGGGACAGATCTATGGCTACACCTTC
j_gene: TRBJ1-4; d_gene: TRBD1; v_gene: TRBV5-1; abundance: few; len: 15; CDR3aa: CASSRQGTTNEKLFF; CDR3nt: TGCGCCAGCAGCCGACAGGGCACAACTAATGAAAAACTGTTTTTT
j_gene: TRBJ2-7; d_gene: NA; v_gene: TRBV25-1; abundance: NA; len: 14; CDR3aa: CASSGGQPPYEQYF; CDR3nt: TGTGCCAGCAGTGGAGGACAGCCCCCCTACGAGCAGTACTTC
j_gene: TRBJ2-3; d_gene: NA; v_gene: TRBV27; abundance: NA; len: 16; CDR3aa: CASSYGLLDVGDTQYF; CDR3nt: TGTGCCAGCAGTTATGGACTGCTGGATGTGGGAGATACGCAGTATTTT
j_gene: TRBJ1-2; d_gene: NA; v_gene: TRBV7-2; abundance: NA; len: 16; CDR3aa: CASSLAQGWSSYGYTF; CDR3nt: TGTGCCAGCAGCTTAGCACAGGGATGGTCATCATATGGCTACACCTTC
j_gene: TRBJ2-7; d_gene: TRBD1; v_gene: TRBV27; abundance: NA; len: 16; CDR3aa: CASSPFGTGVPYEQYF; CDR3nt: TGTGCCAGCAGTCCTTTCGGGACAGGGGTTCCCTACGAGCAGTACTTC
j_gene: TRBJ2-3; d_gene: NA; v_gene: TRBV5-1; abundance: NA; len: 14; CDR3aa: CASREAESTDTQYF; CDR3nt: TGCGCCAGCAGGGAGGCGGAGAGCACAGATACGCAGTATTTT